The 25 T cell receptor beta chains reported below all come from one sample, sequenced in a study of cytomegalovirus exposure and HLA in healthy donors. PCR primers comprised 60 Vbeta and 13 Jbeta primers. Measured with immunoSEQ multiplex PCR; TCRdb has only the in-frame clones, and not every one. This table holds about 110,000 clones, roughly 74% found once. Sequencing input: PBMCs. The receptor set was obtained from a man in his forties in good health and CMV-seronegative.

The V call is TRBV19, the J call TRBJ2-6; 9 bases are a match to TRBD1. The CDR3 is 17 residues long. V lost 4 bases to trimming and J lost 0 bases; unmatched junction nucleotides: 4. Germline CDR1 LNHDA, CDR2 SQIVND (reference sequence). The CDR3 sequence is CASSTGQGTSGANVLTF. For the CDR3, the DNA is TGTGCCAGTAGTACGGGACAGGGTACCTCTGGGGCCAACGTCCTGACTTTC. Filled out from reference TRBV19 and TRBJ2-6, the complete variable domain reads DGGITQSPKYLFRKEGQNVTLSCEQNLNHDAMYWYRQDPGQGLRLIYYSQIVNDFQKGDIAEGYSVSREKKESFPLTVTSAQKNPTAFYLCASSTGQGTSGANVLTFGAGSRLTVL.

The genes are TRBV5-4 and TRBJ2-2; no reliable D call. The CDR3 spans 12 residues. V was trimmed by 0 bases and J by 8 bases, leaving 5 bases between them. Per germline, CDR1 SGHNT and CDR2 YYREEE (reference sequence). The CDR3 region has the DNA TGTGCCAGCAGCTTGGGAGGAGGGGAGCTGTTTTTT. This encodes CASSLGGGELFF.

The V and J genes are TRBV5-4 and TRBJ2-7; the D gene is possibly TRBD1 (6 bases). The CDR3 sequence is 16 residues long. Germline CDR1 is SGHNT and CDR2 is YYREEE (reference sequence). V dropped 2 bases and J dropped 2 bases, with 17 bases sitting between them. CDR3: CASSFGGYRATYEQYF. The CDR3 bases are TGTGCCAGCAGCTTTGGCGGCTACAGGGCCACCTACGAGCAGTACTTC.

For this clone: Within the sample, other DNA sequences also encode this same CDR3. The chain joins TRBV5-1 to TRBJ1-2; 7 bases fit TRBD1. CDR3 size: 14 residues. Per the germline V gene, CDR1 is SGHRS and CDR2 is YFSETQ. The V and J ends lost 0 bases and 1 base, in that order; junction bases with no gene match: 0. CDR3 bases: TGCGCCAGCAGCTTGGGACAGGGTAACTATGGCTACACCTTC. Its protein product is CASSLGQGNYGYTF.

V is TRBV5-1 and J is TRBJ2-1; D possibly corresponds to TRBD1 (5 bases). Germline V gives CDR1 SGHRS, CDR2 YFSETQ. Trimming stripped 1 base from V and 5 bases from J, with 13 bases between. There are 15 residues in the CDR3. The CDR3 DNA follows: TGCGCCAGCAGCTTGTGGGGCAAGGAGAACAATGAGCAGTTCTTC. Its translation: CASSLWGKENNEQFF.

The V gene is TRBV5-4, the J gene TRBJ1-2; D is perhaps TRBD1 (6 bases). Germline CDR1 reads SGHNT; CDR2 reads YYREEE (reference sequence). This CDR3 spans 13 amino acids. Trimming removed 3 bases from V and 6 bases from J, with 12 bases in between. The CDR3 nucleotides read TGTGCCAGCAGCTGGGCAGGGGCTGATGGCTACACCTTC. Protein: CASSWAGADGYTF.

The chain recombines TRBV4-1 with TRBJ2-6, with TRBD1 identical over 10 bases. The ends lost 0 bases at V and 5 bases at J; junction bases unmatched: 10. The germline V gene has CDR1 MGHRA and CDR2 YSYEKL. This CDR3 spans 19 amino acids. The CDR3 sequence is CASSQDLGTGVVWANVLTF. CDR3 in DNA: TGCGCCAGCAGCCAAGATCTGGGGACAGGGGTAGTCTGGGCCAACGTCCTGACTTTC.

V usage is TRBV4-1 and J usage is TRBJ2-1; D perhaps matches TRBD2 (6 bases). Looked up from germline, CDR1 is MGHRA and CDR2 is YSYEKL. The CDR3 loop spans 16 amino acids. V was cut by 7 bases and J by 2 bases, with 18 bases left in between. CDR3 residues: CASKAGIGPPYNEQFF. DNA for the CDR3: TGCGCCAGCAAAGCGGGCATAGGGCCCCCCTACAATGAGCAGTTCTTC.

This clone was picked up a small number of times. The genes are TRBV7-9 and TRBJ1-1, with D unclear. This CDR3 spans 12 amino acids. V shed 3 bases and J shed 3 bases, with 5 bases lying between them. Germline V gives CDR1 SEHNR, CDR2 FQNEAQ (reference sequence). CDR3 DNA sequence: TGTGCCAGCAGCTTCGGGGACACTGAAGCTTTCTTT. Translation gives CASSFGDTEAFF.

CDR3: CASSEIPDGGYTF. CDR3 sequence (DNA): TGTGCCAGCAGTGAAATCCCCGACGGGGGCTACACCTTC. The genes are TRBV6-1 and TRBJ1-2; D not resolved. The V end lost 2 bases, the J end lost 8 bases, and 12 bases lay between the germline ends. CDR3 length equals 13 residues. Germline V gene lookup returns CDR1 MNHNS and CDR2 SASEGT.

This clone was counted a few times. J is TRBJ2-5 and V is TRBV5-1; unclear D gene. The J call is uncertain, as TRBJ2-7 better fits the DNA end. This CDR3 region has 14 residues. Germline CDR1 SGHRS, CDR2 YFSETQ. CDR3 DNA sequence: TGCGCCAGCAGCCCAACGGCAGGATATGACGAGCAGTACTTC. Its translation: CASSPTAGYDEQYF.

The CDR3 DNA reads TGTGCCAGCAGCTTAGGTGTGAGACAGCCCCAGCATTTT. It codes for CASSLGVRQPQHF. V and J are TRBV7-9 and TRBJ1-5, with D unresolved. Germline V gene lookup returns CDR1 SEHNR and CDR2 FQNEAQ (reference sequence). CDR3 size: 13 residues. V shed 1 base and J shed 7 bases, with 8 bases lying between them. Combining the CDR3 with reference TRBV7-9 and TRBJ1-5 gives the whole variable domain DTGVSQNPRHKITKRGQNVTFRCDPISEHNRLYWYRQTLGQGPEFLTYFQNEAQLEKSRLLSDRFSAERPKGSFSTLEIQRTEQGDSAMYLCASSLGVRQPQHFGDGTRLSIL.

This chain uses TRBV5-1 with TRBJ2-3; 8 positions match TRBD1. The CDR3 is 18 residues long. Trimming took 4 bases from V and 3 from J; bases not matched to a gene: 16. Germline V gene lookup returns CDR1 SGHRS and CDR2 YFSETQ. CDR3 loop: CASSGLTATGVKTDTQYF. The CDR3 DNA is TGCGCCAGCAGCGGACTCACGGCGACAGGGGTTAAGACAGATACGCAGTATTTT. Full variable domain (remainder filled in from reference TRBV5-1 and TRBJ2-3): KAGVTQTPRYLIKTRGQQVTLSCSPISGHRSVSWYQQTPGQGLQFLFEYFSETQRNKGNFPGRFSGRQFSNSRSEMNVSTLELGDSALYLCASSGLTATGVKTDTQYFGPGTRLTVL.

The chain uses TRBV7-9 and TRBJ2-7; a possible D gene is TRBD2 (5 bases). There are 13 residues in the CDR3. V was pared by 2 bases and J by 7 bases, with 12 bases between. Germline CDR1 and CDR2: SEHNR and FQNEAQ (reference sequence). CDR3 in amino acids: CASSLFGVGEQYF. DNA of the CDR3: TGTGCCAGCAGCTTATTCGGGGTTGGGGAGCAGTACTTC.

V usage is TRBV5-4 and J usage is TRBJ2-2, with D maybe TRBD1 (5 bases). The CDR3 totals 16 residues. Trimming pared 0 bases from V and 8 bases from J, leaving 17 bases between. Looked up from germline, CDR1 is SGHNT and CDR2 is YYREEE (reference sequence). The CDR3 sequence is CASSLARTNSPGELFF. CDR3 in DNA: TGTGCCAGCAGCTTGGCGCGGACAAACTCACCGGGGGAGCTGTTTTTT.

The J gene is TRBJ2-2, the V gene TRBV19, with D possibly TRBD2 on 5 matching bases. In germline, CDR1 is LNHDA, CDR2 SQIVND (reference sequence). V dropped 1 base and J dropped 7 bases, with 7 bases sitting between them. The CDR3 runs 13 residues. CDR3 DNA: TGTGCCAGTAGTATAGGAGGGTTCGGGGAGCTGTTTTTT. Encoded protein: CASSIGGFGELFF.

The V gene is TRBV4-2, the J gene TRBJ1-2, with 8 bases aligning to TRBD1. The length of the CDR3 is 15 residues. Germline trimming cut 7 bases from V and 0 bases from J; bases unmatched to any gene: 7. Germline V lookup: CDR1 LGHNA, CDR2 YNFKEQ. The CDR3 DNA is TGTGCCAGCAACACCGGACAGGGATCTAACTATGGCTACACCTTC. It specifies CASNTGQGSNYGYTF.

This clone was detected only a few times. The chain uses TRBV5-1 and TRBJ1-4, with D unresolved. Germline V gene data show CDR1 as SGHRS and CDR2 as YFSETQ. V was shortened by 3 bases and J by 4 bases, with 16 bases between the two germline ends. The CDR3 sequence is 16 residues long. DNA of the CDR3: TGCGCCAGCAGCTCGGAATCCGGGATCCGTAATGAAAAACTGTTTTTT. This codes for CASSSESGIRNEKLFF.

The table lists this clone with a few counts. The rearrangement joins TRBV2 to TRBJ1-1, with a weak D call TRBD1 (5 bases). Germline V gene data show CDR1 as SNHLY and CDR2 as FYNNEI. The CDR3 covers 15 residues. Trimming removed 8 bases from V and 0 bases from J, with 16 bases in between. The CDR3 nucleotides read TGTGCCAGCGCCAAGGAGGCGGGGGTGAACACTGAAGCTTTCTTT. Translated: CASAKEAGVNTEAFF. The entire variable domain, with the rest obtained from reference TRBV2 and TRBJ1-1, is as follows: EPEVTQTPSHQVTQMGQEVILRCVPISNHLYFYWYRQILGQKVEFLVSFYNNEISEKSEIFDDQFSVERPDGSNFTLKIRSTKLEDSAMYFCASAKEAGVNTEAFFGQGTRLTVV.

This CDR3 reads CASSLLAAGELFF. The CDR3 DNA reads TGTGCCAGCAGTCTGTTAGCCGCCGGGGAGCTGTTTTTT. The chain recombines TRBV27 with TRBJ2-2, with D uncertain. This CDR3 spans 13 amino acids. The germline V gene encodes CDR1 MNHEY and CDR2 SMNVEV (reference sequence). The V and J ends lost 5 bases and 6 bases respectively, with 10 bases between them.

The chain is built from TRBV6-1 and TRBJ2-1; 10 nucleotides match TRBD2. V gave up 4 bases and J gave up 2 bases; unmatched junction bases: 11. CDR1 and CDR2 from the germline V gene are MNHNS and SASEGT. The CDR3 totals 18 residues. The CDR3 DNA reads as TGTGCCAGCAGTGGGACGTTGTGGACTAGCGGACCCTACAATGAGCAGTTCTTC. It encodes CASSGTLWTSGPYNEQFF.

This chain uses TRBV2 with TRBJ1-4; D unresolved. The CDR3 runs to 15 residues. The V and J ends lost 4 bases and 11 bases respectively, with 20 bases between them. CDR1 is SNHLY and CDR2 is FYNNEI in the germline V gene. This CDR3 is CASSGEGRQVGKLFF. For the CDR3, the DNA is TGTGCCAGCAGTGGGGAGGGCAGGCAGGTGGGCAAACTGTTTTTT.

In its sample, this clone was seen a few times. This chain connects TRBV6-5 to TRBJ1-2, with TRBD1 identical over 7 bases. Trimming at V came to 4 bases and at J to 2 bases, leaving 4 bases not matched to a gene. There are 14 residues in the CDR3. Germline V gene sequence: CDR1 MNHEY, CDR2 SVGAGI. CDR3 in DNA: TGTGCCAGCAGTTGGCGACAGGGCAACTATGGCTACACCTTC. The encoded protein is CASSWRQGNYGYTF.

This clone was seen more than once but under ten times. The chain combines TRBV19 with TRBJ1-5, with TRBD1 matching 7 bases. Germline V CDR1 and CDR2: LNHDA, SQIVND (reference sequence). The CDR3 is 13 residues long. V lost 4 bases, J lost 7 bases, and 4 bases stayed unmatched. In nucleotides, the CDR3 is TGTGCCAGTAGTACAGACAGGGTACAGCCCCAGCATTTT. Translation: CASSTDRVQPQHF.

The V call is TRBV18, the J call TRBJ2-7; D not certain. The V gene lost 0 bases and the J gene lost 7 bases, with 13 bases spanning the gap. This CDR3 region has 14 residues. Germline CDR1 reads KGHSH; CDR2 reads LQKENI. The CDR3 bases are TGTGCCAGCTCACCACCCCCAGGTTCGCAGGAGCAGTACTTC. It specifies CASSPPPGSQEQYF. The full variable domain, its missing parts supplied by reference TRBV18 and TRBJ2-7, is NAGVMQNPRHLVRRRGQEARLRCSPMKGHSHVYWYRQLPEEGLKFMVYLQKENIIDESGMPKERFSAEFPKEGPSILRIQQVVRGDSAAYFCASSPPPGSQEQYFGPGTRLTVT.